What follows are 20 T cell receptor beta chains derived from one specimen sequenced in a study of T cell responses to AZD1222 COVID-19 vaccine. The protocol was immunoSEQ multiplex PCR, while the TCRdb copy is restricted to in-frame clones and leaves out a portion. The data hold over 150,000 clones, with about nine tenths observed a single time. The sample here was peripheral blood, taken on day 0 of AZD1222 vaccination. These receptors came from an adult in good health.

The V and J genes are TRBV6-1 and TRBJ1-2; D is uncertain. This CDR3 has 13 amino acids. Germline loops: CDR1 MNHNS, CDR2 SASEGT. V dropped 3 bases and J dropped 2 bases, with 7 bases sitting between them. The CDR3 coding sequence is TGTGCCAGCAGTGAGACGCAGAACTATGGCTACACCTTC. This codes for CASSETQNYGYTF.

V and J are TRBV27 and TRBJ2-5; 8 bases fit TRBD2. The CDR3 extends over 17 amino acids. V was pared by 2 bases and J by 1 base, with 9 bases of the junction left unmatched. The germline gives CDR1 MNHEY, CDR2 SMNVEV (reference sequence). DNA of the CDR3: TGTGCCAGCAGTTTACTGGGGGGGGCGGGGGGCCAAGAGACCCAGTACTTC. Its protein is CASSLLGGAGGQETQYF.

The CDR3 nucleotides read TGCAGCGTCCCCGGGCGGGGGCAACAGTTCTTC. This codes for CSVPGRGQQFF. The rearrangement links TRBV29-1 to TRBJ2-1; a weak D match, TRBD2 (7 bases). This CDR3 spans 11 amino acids. Germline V gives CDR1 SQVTM, CDR2 ANQGSEA. V lost 6 bases and J 13 bases, leaving 16 bases between the germline ends.

The CDR3 region is CASSSLGGSSYNEQFF. The CDR3 DNA is TGTGCCAGCAGCTCCCTCGGCGGGAGCTCCTACAATGAGCAGTTCTTC. The chain uses TRBV5-4 and TRBJ2-1; 7 bases align to TRBD2. The J segment lost 0 bases and the V segment lost 3 bases, leaving 6 bases of the junction unmatched. The CDR3 is 16 amino acids. The germline V gene encodes CDR1 SGHNT and CDR2 YYREEE (reference sequence). The entire variable domain, with the rest obtained from reference TRBV5-4 and TRBJ2-1, is as follows: ETGVTQSPTHLIKTRGQQVTLRCSSQSGHNTVSWYQQALGQGPQFIFQYYREEENGRGNFPPRFSGLQFPNYSSELNVNALELDDSALYLCASSSLGGSSYNEQFFGPGTRLTVL.

The rearrangement joins TRBV7-2 to TRBJ2-2; D gene unclear. Germline-derived CDR1 and CDR2 are SGHTA and FQGNSA. V was clipped by 0 bases and J by 4 bases, with 6 bases between them. The CDR3 runs to 14 residues. CDR3 protein: CASSLALSTGELFF. The CDR3 DNA is TGTGCCAGCAGCTTAGCGCTTAGCACCGGGGAGCTGTTTTTT.

The V call is TRBV28, the J call TRBJ2-2, with D uncertain. Trimming removed 4 bases from V and 9 bases from J, with 9 bases in between. The CDR3 runs to 12 residues. Germline V gene data show CDR1 as MDHEN and CDR2 as SYDVKM. The CDR3 sequence: CASSSGPRELFF. CDR3 coding DNA: TGTGCCAGCAGTTCCGGCCCCCGGGAGCTGTTTTTT.

The rearrangement uses TRBV19 and TRBJ1-2, with D possibly being TRBD1 (6 bases). This CDR3 comprises 15 residues. V was trimmed by 6 bases and J by 8 bases, leaving 22 bases between them. Germline V gene data show CDR1 as LNHDA and CDR2 as SQIVND (reference sequence). The CDR3 coding sequence is TGTGCCAGTAGGGAACAGGGTAGCGGGGCGCGAGGCTACACCTTC. It yields the protein CASREQGSGARGYTF.

The genes are TRBV5-6 and TRBJ1-4, with D tentatively TRBD1 (6 bases). The V end was cut by 0 bases, the J end by 0 bases, with 12 bases between. This CDR3 comprises 17 residues. From germline, CDR1 is SGHDT and CDR2 YYEEEE. CDR3 residues: CASSLGQGLATNEKLFF. CDR3 nucleotides: TGTGCCAGCAGCTTGGGGCAGGGGCTTGCAACTAATGAAAAACTGTTTTTT.

The chain uses TRBV28 and TRBJ2-7, with TRBD1 identical over 8 bases. Germline loops: CDR1 MDHEN, CDR2 SYDVKM. The CDR3 sequence is 16 residues long. With 6 bases clipped from V and 4 bases from J, the junction kept 14 bases outside the gene matches. The CDR3, as DNA: TGTGCCAGCAGGAGAAGACAGGGGACCTACAAGTACGAGCAGTACTTC. It translates to CASRRRQGTYKYEQYF.

V and J are TRBV27 and TRBJ2-2, with D possibly being TRBD2 (7 bases). Deletions cut 2 bases from V and 6 bases from J, with 19 bases between. The CDR3 is made up of 17 amino acids. Germline V gene lookup returns CDR1 MNHEY and CDR2 SMNVEV (reference sequence). CDR3 in amino acids: CASSLRTGGRVAGELFF. In DNA, the CDR3 is TGTGCCAGCAGTTTAAGGACCGGGGGGCGCGTTGCCGGGGAGCTGTTTTTT.

The chain combines TRBV2 with TRBJ2-7, with 8 bases that match TRBD1. This CDR3 is built from 15 residues. CDR1 is SNHLY, CDR2 FYNNEI, per germline. With 6 bases clipped from V and 2 bases from J, the junction kept 9 bases outside the gene matches. CDR3 protein: CASRDRVVRTYEQYF. CDR3 in DNA: TGTGCCAGCAGGGACAGGGTGGTCAGAACCTACGAGCAGTACTTC.

This clone turned up a few times. This rearrangement joins TRBV30 to TRBJ1-2, with unresolved D. The germline V and J ends were trimmed by 0 bases and 1 base, with 15 bases remaining between them. The germline V gene encodes CDR1 GTSNPN and CDR2 SVGIG (reference sequence). The length of the CDR3 is 16 residues. The CDR3 coding sequence is TGTGCCTGGAGTGTATGGAGCGGCAGGAGTAACTATGGCTACACCTTC. Translating it yields CAWSVWSGRSNYGYTF.

The rearrangement uses TRBV19 and TRBJ2-3; no reliable D call. Trimming took off 7 bases at V and 6 bases at J, with 14 bases between the two ends. The CDR3 contains 13 residues. CDR1 is LNHDA and CDR2 is SQIVND in the germline V gene (reference sequence). The CDR3 is CASKGWAVDTQYF. The CDR3, as DNA: TGTGCCAGTAAGGGATGGGCTGTTGATACGCAGTATTTT.

The chain carries TRBV3-1 (or the pseudogene TRBV3-2) and TRBJ1-5; D not certain. Germline assignment: CDR1 LGHDT and CDR2 YNNKEL (reference sequence). Trimming took 4 bases from V and 3 from J, leaving 10 bases between them. This CDR3 has 14 residues. The chain's CDR3 is CASSLNGANQPQHF. For the CDR3, the DNA is TGTGCCAGCAGCCTGAACGGAGCCAATCAGCCCCAGCATTTT.

J is TRBJ1-2 and V is TRBV19, with TRBD1 matching over 10 bases. Per the germline V gene, CDR1 is LNHDA and CDR2 is SQIVND (reference sequence). This CDR3 contains 16 residues. Trimming took 3 bases from V and 5 from J; bases not matched to a gene: 9. DNA of the CDR3: TGTGCCAGTAGTATCCAGGGGACAGGGGCCCCATATGGCTACACCTTC. It specifies CASSIQGTGAPYGYTF.

This chain connects TRBV7-9 to TRBJ2-5; TRBD2 aligns across 11 bases. CDR1 and CDR2 from the germline V gene are SEHNR and FQNEAQ (reference sequence). The CDR3 covers 17 residues. V was pared by 7 bases and J by 5 bases, with 15 bases of the junction left unmatched. The CDR3 loop is CASTRTSGSISRETQYF. The CDR3 DNA sequence: TGTGCCAGCACCCGAACTAGCGGGAGTATCTCCCGGGAGACCCAGTACTTC.

Details on this clone: The final CDR3 position lacks the conserved phenylalanine or tryptophan, pointing to a likely read error. The limits of the CDR3 on the DNA are not certain, so only TCRdb's listed CDR3 is given. The genes are TRBV6-1 and TRBJ1-1; the D call TRBD1 from the table was never checked on the DNA. The germline V gene has CDR1 MNHNS and CDR2 SASEGT. The CDR3 adds up to 13 amino acids, both ends counted. The chain's CDR3 is CASSEGLQGSRAP.

CDR3: CASSIVPGSSYNSPLHF. CDR3 bases: TGTGCCAGTAGTATAGTCCCGGGGAGCTCCTATAATTCACCCCTCCACTTT. V gene TRBV19 combines with J gene TRBJ1-6; D remains ambiguous. CDR3 length: 17 amino acids. Germline CDR1 and CDR2: LNHDA and SQIVND (reference sequence). Trimming removed 1 base from V and 0 bases from J, with 10 bases in between.

This chain joins TRBV27 and TRBJ1-2; 9 nucleotides agree with TRBD1. The trim removed 7 bases at V and 8 bases at J, leaving 11 bases unmatched. In germline, CDR1 is MNHEY, CDR2 SMNVEV (reference sequence). The CDR3 runs 14 residues. CDR3 coding DNA: TGTGCCAGCAAAGAGGGACAGGGAAGTTCGGGCTACACCTTC. This codes for CASKEGQGSSGYTF.

The chain recombines TRBV4-3 with TRBJ1-3; D is possibly TRBD1 (6 bases). V was shortened by 0 bases and J by 4 bases, with 19 bases between the two germline ends. Germline lookup yields CDR1 LGHNA and CDR2 YSLEER. CDR3 length: 18 residues. The CDR3 spells CASSQDYGARGEGNTIYF. CDR3 nucleotide sequence: TGCGCCAGCAGCCAAGATTACGGAGCAAGGGGGGAAGGAAACACCATATATTTT.